These 26 T cell receptor beta chains were all obtained from the same sample, sequenced in a study of Ad26.COV2.S vaccination and SARS-CoV-2 variants. Treatment described: 19 received Ad26.COV2.S at low or high dose, single or two shots; several received placebo; per-sample allocation not given. Sample collection was performed on day 63 after the first vaccine or placebo injection. The method was immunoSEQ multiplex PCR; TCRdb's version includes in-frame clones alone and lacks a portion of them. The data show around 310,000 clones, 90% seen once. Sequenced material: peripheral blood, taken in a trial of Ad26.COV2.S vaccine versus placebo. Every receptor here comes from a person aged 18-60 years who received the Ad26.COV2.S COVID-19 vaccine or a placebo.

The chain carries TRBV5-8 and TRBJ1-3; no clear D gene. Between the trimmed V and J ends, which lost 1 base and 0 bases, there was a span of 8 bases. CDR3 length equals 15 residues. Per the germline V gene, CDR1 is SGHTS and CDR2 is YDEGEE. The CDR3, as DNA: TGTGCCAGCAGCTTGTTTCGGGGCTCTGGAAACACCATATATTTT. Translation: CASSLFRGSGNTIYF. Full variable domain (remainder filled in from reference TRBV5-8 and TRBJ1-3): EAGVTQSPTHLIKTRGQQATLRCSPISGHTSVYWYQQALGLGLQFLLWYDEGEERNRGNFPPRFSGRQFPNYSSELNVNALELEDSALYLCASSLFRGSGNTIYFGEGSWLTVV.

The chain links TRBV6-1 to TRBJ2-7, with D perhaps TRBD1 (5 bases). This CDR3 region has 14 residues. CDR1 and CDR2 from the germline V gene are MNHNS and SASEGT. V was clipped by 2 bases and J by 2 bases, with 10 bases between them. The CDR3 region is CASSEWGGTYEQYF. Here the CDR3 DNA reads TGTGCCAGCAGTGAATGGGGCGGTACCTACGAGCAGTACTTC.

This chain joins TRBV6-2 or TRBV6-3 and TRBJ1-1; no firm D call. Between the trimmed V and J ends, which lost 2 bases and 5 bases, there was a span of 12 bases. This CDR3 has 14 residues. In germline, CDR1 is MNHEY, CDR2 SVGEGT. CDR3 DNA sequence: TGTGCCAGCAGTTACACCCTAGGCAGGACTGAAGCTTTCTTT. Residues: CASSYTLGRTEAFF.

In DNA, the CDR3 is TGTGCCAGTAGTATCCTGGGTGTGGGGAAGAACACTGAAGCTTTCTTT. Translated: CASSILGVGKNTEAFF. The V call is TRBV19, the J call TRBJ1-1; D is undetermined. The CDR3 has 16 residues. Germline lookup yields CDR1 LNHDA and CDR2 SQIVND (reference sequence). The V and J ends lost 3 bases and 1 base respectively, with 15 bases between them.

The V and J genes are TRBV6-5 and TRBJ1-1, with D maybe TRBD1 (6 bases). Trimming removed 5 bases at V and 5 bases at J, with 12 bases between. This CDR3 contains 13 residues. CDR1 MNHEY and CDR2 SVGAGI come from the germline V gene. In DNA, the CDR3 is TGTGCCAGCAGTAGGGGGGTGTGGACTGAAGCTTTCTTT. Amino acid sequence: CASSRGVWTEAFF.

The chain has TRBV28 and TRBJ1-1; no firm D call. CDR1 and CDR2 from the germline V gene are MDHEN and SYDVKM. V lost 4 bases and J 3 bases, leaving 9 bases between the germline ends. CDR3 length: 13 residues. The CDR3 is CASSWGRHTEAFF. The DNA for the CDR3 is TGTGCCAGCAGTTGGGGTCGGCACACTGAAGCTTTCTTT. The whole variable domain, filled in from reference TRBV28 and TRBJ1-1, reads DVKVTQSSRYLVKRTGEKVFLECVQDMDHENMFWYRQDPGLGLRLIYFSYDVKMKEKGDIPEGYSVSREKKERFSLILESASTNQTSMYLCASSWGRHTEAFFGQGTRLTVV.

For this clone: Distinct nucleotide sequences in the sample also encode this CDR3. The CDR3 sequence is CASSYSTGGAYEQYF. DNA of the CDR3: TGTGCCAGCAGTTACTCTACGGGGGGGGCCTACGAGCAGTACTTC. The J gene is TRBJ2-7, the V gene TRBV6-5, with 8 bases lining up with TRBD2. Per germline, CDR1 MNHEY and CDR2 SVGAGI. V shed 0 bases, J shed 2 bases, and the junction held 3 bases outside the gene matches. This CDR3 region has 15 residues.

This clone was counted between two and nine times. The V gene is TRBV6-2 or TRBV6-3, the J gene TRBJ1-5; 8 bases are a match to TRBD1. J gave up 4 bases and V 6 bases, and 8 bases lay outside the gene matches. There are 15 residues in the CDR3. CDR1 and CDR2 from the germline V gene are MNHEY and SVGEGT. This chain's CDR3 is CASSRGQGRNQPQHF. CDR3 DNA: TGTGCCAGCAGCAGAGGACAGGGAAGGAATCAGCCCCAGCATTTT.

This clone was recorded once. V is TRBV19 and J is TRBJ2-1; 7 bases are shared with TRBD1. After removal of 8 bases from V and 7 bases from J, the junction contained 11 bases not matched to a gene. This CDR3 spans 14 amino acids. In germline, CDR1 is LNHDA, CDR2 SQIVND (reference sequence). The CDR3 DNA reads as TGTGCCAGTTGGAAGACAGGGTCTGCGAATGAGCAGTTCTTC. Translating gives CASWKTGSANEQFF. Based on the CDR3 plus reference TRBV19 and TRBJ2-1, the full variable domain is DGGITQSPKYLFRKEGQNVTLSCEQNLNHDAMYWYRQDPGQGLRLIYYSQIVNDFQKGDIAEGYSVSREKKESFPLTVTSAQKNPTAFYLCASWKTGSANEQFFGPGTRLTVL.

The chain combines TRBV16 with TRBJ2-1, with 7 bases matching TRBD1. The CDR3 runs 15 residues. Germline V gene data show CDR1 as KGHSY and CDR2 as FQNENV. Unmatched junction bases numbered 10, after V lost 4 bases and J lost 7 bases. The CDR3 region is CASSLQGFPLNEQFF. CDR3 sequence (DNA): TGTGCCAGCAGCCTACAGGGGTTCCCCTTGAATGAGCAGTTCTTC.

J is TRBJ2-3 and V is TRBV4-2; no reliable D call. The CDR3 contains 12 residues. CDR1 and CDR2 (germline): LGHNA, YNFKEQ. V was clipped by 4 bases and J by 10 bases, with 12 bases between them. The CDR3 loop reads CASSRSVLAQYF. In DNA form, the CDR3 reads TGTGCCAGCAGCCGCTCGGTGCTCGCGCAGTATTTT.

The chain employs TRBV2 and TRBJ1-1, with D tentatively TRBD1 (5 bases). The V end was cut by 0 bases, the J end by 1 base, with 12 bases between. The CDR3 is 16 residues long. Germline V gives CDR1 SNHLY, CDR2 FYNNEI. The CDR3 sequence is CASSEAPRGWNTEAFF. CDR3 nucleotide sequence: TGTGCCAGCAGTGAAGCCCCAAGGGGATGGAACACTGAAGCTTTCTTT.

The rearrangement joins TRBV5-4 to TRBJ1-3; D is possibly TRBD1 (6 bases). There are 18 residues in the CDR3. The germline V and J ends were trimmed by 3 bases and 0 bases, with 19 bases remaining between them. In germline, CDR1 is SGHNT, CDR2 YYREEE (reference sequence). The CDR3: CASSSYHRVVSSGNTIYF. In nucleotides, the CDR3 is TGTGCCAGCAGCTCGTACCACAGGGTCGTCAGCTCTGGAAACACCATATATTTT.

The chain joins TRBV5-4 to TRBJ2-5, with 7 bases fitting TRBD1. The CDR3 totals 15 residues. The germline V gene encodes CDR1 SGHNT and CDR2 YYREEE (reference sequence). V dropped 2 bases and J dropped 2; count of bases not matched to a gene: 6. CDR3 in amino acids: CASSFRTGPQETQYF. The CDR3 coding sequence is TGTGCCAGCAGCTTTCGGACAGGACCACAAGAGACCCAGTACTTC. Supplemented by reference TRBV5-4 and TRBJ2-5, the full variable domain reads ETGVTQSPTHLIKTRGQQVTLRCSSQSGHNTVSWYQQALGQGPQFIFQYYREEENGRGNFPPRFSGLQFPNYSSELNVNALELDDSALYLCASSFRTGPQETQYFGPGTRLLVL.

The chain has TRBV19 and TRBJ1-1; no clear D. CDR1 and CDR2 from the germline V gene are LNHDA and SQIVND (reference sequence). The length of the CDR3 is 15 residues. V lost 2 bases and J 1 base, leaving 11 bases between the germline ends. CDR3 region: CASSITLAGNTEAFF. As DNA, the CDR3 is TGTGCCAGTAGTATAACTTTGGCAGGGAACACTGAAGCTTTCTTT.

This chain connects TRBV29-1 to TRBJ1-2; D uncertain. Germline CDR1 is SQVTM and CDR2 is ANQGSEA. Trimming left V 3 bases short and J 6 bases short, with 11 bases between. This CDR3 is built from 12 residues. Here the CDR3 reads CSVESIRDGYTF. CDR3 DNA sequence: TGCAGCGTTGAGAGTATTCGGGATGGCTACACCTTC.

This clone was detected only once. The rearrangement joins TRBV2 to TRBJ2-2; TRBD1 aligns across 8 bases. Per the germline V gene, CDR1 is SNHLY and CDR2 is FYNNEI. Trimming took 6 bases from V and 4 from J; bases not matched to a gene: 7. This CDR3 has 15 amino acids. The CDR3 nucleotides are TGTGCCAGCAGCAAGGGGACAGGAAGCACCGGGGAGCTGTTTTTT. Translation gives CASSKGTGSTGELFF. The complete variable domain, with remaining parts taken from reference TRBV2 and TRBJ2-2, reads EPEVTQTPSHQVTQMGQEVILRCVPISNHLYFYWYRQILGQKVEFLVSFYNNEISEKSEIFDDQFSVERPDGSNFTLKIRSTKLEDSAMYFCASSKGTGSTGELFFGEGSRLTVL.

V and J are TRBV6-6 and TRBJ1-2; possibly TRBD1 for D (6 bases). The germline CDR1 and CDR2 sequences are MNHNY and SVGAGI (reference sequence). The CDR3 has 14 amino acids. The germline V and J ends were trimmed by 3 bases and 2 bases, with 10 bases remaining between them. In nucleotides, the CDR3 is TGTGCCAGCAGTTATAGGGGGGACAACTATGGCTACACCTTC. Its protein product is CASSYRGDNYGYTF.

This chain connects TRBV4-2 to TRBJ2-5, with unresolved D. Germline V CDR1 and CDR2: LGHNA, YNFKEQ. This CDR3 contains 18 residues. The ends were cut back, 0 bases at V and 1 base at J, with 18 bases in the middle. CDR3 DNA sequence: TGTGCCAGCAGCCAAGATAGTTCGGCCGGCGCACTCCAAGAGACCCAGTACTTC. Encoded protein: CASSQDSSAGALQETQYF.

V usage is TRBV5-1 and J usage is TRBJ1-1, with D possibly TRBD1 on 6 matching bases. The CDR3 is 15 amino acids. With 4 bases removed from V and 0 bases from J, the gap between germline ends came to 13 bases. From germline, CDR1 is SGHRS and CDR2 YFSETQ. DNA for the CDR3: TGCGCCAGCAGCCCCCAGGAGGGGGTGAACACTGAAGCTTTCTTT. Translation gives CASSPQEGVNTEAFF.

In its sample, this clone was seen a few times. The chain couples TRBV9 to TRBJ1-2; the D is unclear. The CDR3 covers 15 residues. CDR1 and CDR2 (germline): SGDLS, YYNGEE. Trimming shortened V by 0 bases and J by 2 bases, and 11 bases separated the two germline ends. CDR3 region: CASSVEPSMNYGYTF. DNA for the CDR3: TGTGCCAGCAGCGTAGAGCCCTCGATGAACTATGGCTACACCTTC. The complete variable domain, with remaining parts taken from reference TRBV9 and TRBJ1-2, reads DSGVTQTPKHLITATGQRVTLRCSPRSGDLSVYWYQQSLDQGLQFLIQYYNGEERAKGNILERFSAQQFPDLHSELNLSSLELGDSALYFCASSVEPSMNYGYTFGSGTRLTVV.

The chain joins TRBV5-6 to TRBJ2-2; unclear D gene. The CDR3 sequence is 14 residues long. The germline V gene has CDR1 SGHDT and CDR2 YYEEEE. V was cut by 3 bases and J by 7 bases, with 13 bases left in between. CDR3 DNA: TGTGCCAGCAGCTCACGGACCTCGGGCGGGGAGCTGTTTTTT. Amino acid sequence: CASSSRTSGGELFF.

The chain is built from TRBV2 and TRBJ1-5, with unresolved D. Trimming pared 2 bases from V and 3 bases from J, leaving 14 bases between. The CDR3 contains 16 residues. Germline V gives CDR1 SNHLY, CDR2 FYNNEI. The CDR3 region is CASSEFGTLTNQPQHF. For the CDR3, the DNA is TGTGCCAGCAGTGAATTCGGAACTCTTACCAATCAGCCCCAGCATTTT.

This chain connects TRBV25-1 to TRBJ2-3; D may be TRBD1 (5 bases). The CDR3 consists of 12 residues. V lost 5 bases to trimming and J lost 6 bases, with 9 bases between them. Per the germline V gene, CDR1 is MGHDK and CDR2 is SYGVNS. DNA of the CDR3: TGTGCCAGCAGTCTACAGGAGGATACGCAGTATTTT. Encoded protein: CASSLQEDTQYF.

The CDR3 is CASSFDRGKEAFF. CDR3 sequence (DNA): TGTGCCAGCAGCTTCGACAGGGGAAAGGAAGCTTTCTTT. J is TRBJ1-1 and V is TRBV13, with 8 bases matching TRBD1. Germline values: CDR1 PRHDT, CDR2 FYEKMQ (reference sequence). V dropped 3 bases and J dropped 8; count of bases not matched to a gene: 5. The CDR3 consists of 13 residues.

The CDR3 region is CASSFRTGRVSLSYNEQFF. The CDR3 nucleotides read TGCGCCAGCAGCTTCCGGACAGGGAGGGTAAGCCTCTCCTACAATGAGCAGTTCTTC. This chain connects TRBV5-1 to TRBJ2-1, with a tentative D call TRBD1 (8 bases). The CDR3 is 19 residues long. The ends were cut back, 2 bases at V and 0 bases at J, with 21 bases in the middle. Germline CDR1 reads SGHRS; CDR2 reads YFSETQ.